This TCR beta chain was sequenced for a study of T cell responses to AZD1222 COVID-19 vaccine. Whole-study results and caveats: Just a handful of AZD1222 recipients tested seropositive at baseline.

Germline V gene lookup returns CDR1 MNHEY and CDR2 SVGAGI. The V end was cut by 7 bases, the J end by 4 bases, with 10 bases between. The CDR3 loop spans 12 amino acids. Combined were second doses at about 4 or about 12 weeks. This clone appeared once. Its cognate antigen is unknown. Profiling relied on immunoSEQ multiplex PCR, and the TCRdb table lists in-frame clones only, not all of them. The table shows 150,000 to 200,000 clones, with 92% occurring only once. This clonotype originated in an adult who received the AZD1222 COVID-19 vaccine. This chain joins TRBV6-5 and TRBJ1-2; possibly TRBD1 for D (6 bases). Sample: peripheral blood, taken 28 days after the second AZD1222 dose. Here the CDR3 DNA reads TGTGCCAGCACGGGGGGGGCCTATGGCTACACCTTC. This encodes CASTGGAYGYTF.